What follows are 16 T cell receptor beta chains derived from one specimen sequenced in a study of neurological immune-mediated disorders (dated by TCRdb to the late 2010s). Library preparation employed 5' RACE. The listed sequencing device is Illumina HiSeq 2500. The public reads were run again by TCRdb, first through fastp at Q25 and then through MiXCR, and only productive beta chains were kept. Entries that share a CDR3 protein sequence are merged under the most common genes and DNA. In this sample the table shows 55,000 to 70,000 distinct CDR3 sequences, around 3.9% of which occur a single time. Of the sample, approximately 1.3% falls within the top ten clones. The sample consisted of PBMCs. These receptors originate from a man aged 25-40 years with multiple sclerosis.

This clonotype was seen repeatedly, ten times or more. The chain links TRBV6-2 or TRBV6-3 to TRBJ2-5, with TRBD1 as a possible D gene (5 bases). Deletions cut 7 bases from V and 3 bases from J, with 27 bases between. The CDR3 is made up of 18 amino acids. Germline V gene data show CDR1 as MNHEY and CDR2 as SVGEGT. CDR3 protein: CASIGPGQVPPFEETQYF. In DNA form, the CDR3 reads TGTGCCAGCATCGGCCCAGGGCAAGTTCCTCCCTTCGAAGAGACCCAGTACTTC.

There are many counts of this clonotype. The CDR3 nucleotides are TGTGCCAGCAGCCGGACAGTTTTCTTTAGTGAAAAACTGTTTTTT. Translated: CASSRTVFFSEKLFF. V and J are TRBV7-9 and TRBJ1-4, with a tentative D call TRBD1 (6 bases). Germline-derived CDR1 and CDR2 are SEHNR and FQNEAQ (reference sequence). This CDR3 is 15 amino acids long. The V end lost 5 bases, the J end lost 7 bases, and 17 bases lay between the germline ends. Full variable domain (missing parts from reference TRBV7-9 and TRBJ1-4): DTGVSQNPRHKITKRGQNVTFRCDPISEHNRLYWYRQTLGQGPEFLTYFQNEAQLEKSRLLSDRFSAERPKGSFSTLEIQRTEQGDSAMYLCASSRTVFFSEKLFFGSGTQLSVL.

This sequence joins TRBV3-1 and TRBJ2-3, with TRBD2 matching 8 bases. The CDR3 has 15 amino acids. The germline gives CDR1 LGHDT, CDR2 YNNKEL (reference sequence). V lost 0 bases, J lost 5 bases, and 4 bases stayed unmatched. CDR3 amino acids: CASSQEGGGQDTQYF. CDR3 coding DNA: TGTGCCAGCAGCCAAGAGGGCGGGGGGCAAGATACGCAGTATTTT.

Many counts were recorded for this clonotype. The chain is built from TRBV7-9 and TRBJ1-1, with TRBD1 as a possible D gene (5 bases). Germline V CDR1 and CDR2: SEHNR, FQNEAQ (reference sequence). Between the trimmed V and J ends, which lost 1 base and 1 base, there was a span of 19 bases. The CDR3 covers 18 residues. The CDR3 DNA is TGTGCCAGCAGCTTAGACCGGTTTACGGGACGGGGGAACACTGAAGCTTTCTTT. It is translated as CASSLDRFTGRGNTEAFF.

This clonotype was found a few times. This chain uses TRBV27 with TRBJ2-7, with TRBD2 identical over 8 bases. V shed 0 bases and J 3 bases; nucleotides not matched to a gene: 10. Looked up from germline, CDR1 is MNHEY and CDR2 is SMNVEV (reference sequence). This CDR3 comprises 17 residues. The CDR3 bases are TGTGCCAGCAGTTTATCCTCAGCGGGGGCCTGGCTCTACGAGCAGTACTTC. Residues: CASSLSSAGAWLYEQYF.

This clonotype was detected many times. The chain combines TRBV10-2 with TRBJ1-1; D ambiguous. The CDR3 spans 13 residues. CDR1 is WSHSY, CDR2 SAAADI, per germline. The V end was cut by 7 bases, the J end by 2 bases, with 11 bases between. This CDR3 is CASNKVGNTEAFF. The CDR3 DNA sequence: TGCGCCAGCAACAAAGTCGGAAACACTGAAGCTTTCTTT.

This clonotype was recorded at least ten times. The J gene is TRBJ1-1, the V gene TRBV20-1, with a possible D match to TRBD1 (6 bases). V lost 6 bases to trimming and J lost 1 base, with 15 bases between them. Germline V gene data show CDR1 as DFQATT and CDR2 as SNEGSKA (reference sequence). The CDR3 covers 14 residues. The CDR3 reads CSAHRKGENTEAFF. Written as DNA, the CDR3 is TGCAGTGCCCACAGGAAGGGGGAGAACACTGAAGCTTTCTTT.

DNA of the CDR3: TGCAGTGCCCACCCCGGAGCGGCGGGAGAGACCCAGTACTTC. This encodes CSAHPGAAGETQYF. The chain links TRBV20-1 to TRBJ2-5, with TRBD2 as a possible D gene (5 bases). This CDR3 has 14 residues. V was clipped by 6 bases and J by 4 bases, with 18 bases between them. The V gene's germline CDR1 is DFQATT and CDR2 SNEGSKA (reference sequence).

This clonotype came up many times. The rearrangement joins TRBV18 to TRBJ1-1, with D hard to call. Germline CDR1 and CDR2: KGHSH and LQKENI. The V gene lost 2 bases and the J gene lost 1 base, with 8 bases spanning the gap. The CDR3 sequence is 14 residues long. The CDR3 sequence is CASSPAVENTEAFF. The CDR3 nucleotides read TGTGCCAGCTCACCAGCCGTGGAGAACACTGAAGCTTTCTTT. The full variable domain, completed using reference TRBV18 and TRBJ1-1, is NAGVMQNPRHLVRRRGQEARLRCSPMKGHSHVYWYRQLPEEGLKFMVYLQKENIIDESGMPKERFSAEFPKEGPSILRIQQVVRGDSAAYFCASSPAVENTEAFFGQGTRLTVV.

About this clonotype itself: Relative to the germline gene, one junction end is altered; a read error may explain this. The chain recombines TRBV18 with TRBJ1-5, with 7 bases identical to TRBD1. This CDR3 has 15 residues. Germline-derived CDR1 and CDR2 are KGHSH and LQKENI. In DNA form, the CDR3 reads TGTGCCAGCTCACAGGGGGCGCCGGGTAATCAGCCCCAGAATTTT. It encodes CASSQGAPGNQPQNF.

This clonotype was seen at least ten times. This sequence joins TRBV5-1 and TRBJ2-5; no definite D call. CDR3 length equals 13 residues. Germline CDR1 reads SGHRS; CDR2 reads YFSETQ. Trimming left V 0 bases short and J 5 bases short, with 8 bases between. The CDR3 sequence is CASSLVPRETQYF. The CDR3 DNA reads as TGCGCCAGCAGCTTGGTTCCCCGCGAGACCCAGTACTTC.

This clonotype was counted at least ten times. The gene calls are TRBV6-2 or TRBV6-3 and TRBJ1-2; D unclear. CDR3 length: 15 residues. Trimming pared 6 bases from V and 6 bases from J, leaving 20 bases between. CDR1 MNHEY and CDR2 SVGEGT come from the germline V gene. The CDR3 sequence is CASRLWSGIWDGYTF. As DNA, the CDR3 is TGTGCCAGCAGACTATGGAGTGGTATATGGGATGGCTACACCTTC.

In this sample, this clonotype turned up many times. V usage is TRBV5-1 and J usage is TRBJ2-5; no clear D gene. V was pared by 2 bases and J by 5 bases, with 16 bases between. The CDR3 contains 15 residues. The germline CDR1 and CDR2 sequences are SGHRS and YFSETQ. The CDR3 nucleotides are TGCGCCAGCAGCTTAACCGTCCCGGTGTACGAGACCCAGTACTTC. Translating it yields CASSLTVPVYETQYF.

This clonotype was picked up many times. The chain combines TRBV6-2 or TRBV6-3 with TRBJ2-2; D not certain. Germline V lookup: CDR1 MNHEY, CDR2 SVGEGT. Trimming shortened V by 6 bases and J by 1 base, and 12 bases separated the two germline ends. The CDR3 sequence is 15 residues long. The CDR3 region has the DNA TGTGCCAGCAGGCGAGTCCAGTGGAACACCGGGGAGCTGTTTTTT. Amino acids: CASRRVQWNTGELFF.

Many counts were recorded for this clonotype. V is TRBV5-1 and J is TRBJ1-5, with TRBD1 matching over 7 bases. With V trimmed by 1 base and J by 6 bases, 4 bases remained unmatched. From germline, CDR1 is SGHRS and CDR2 YFSETQ. CDR3 size: 14 residues. This chain's CDR3 is CASSLTGAGQPQHF. The CDR3 nucleotides read TGCGCCAGCAGCTTGACAGGGGCTGGTCAGCCCCAGCATTTT.

To note about this clonotype: The junction shows a germline mismatch at one end, possibly a read error. The chain couples TRBV4-1 to TRBJ2-7; TRBD1 aligns across 8 bases. Germline CDR1 and CDR2: MGHRA and YSYEKL. This CDR3 region has 13 residues. The CDR3 here is CASSEEQGGEQYF. The CDR3 DNA follows: TGCGCCAGCAGCGAAGAACAGGGGGGCGAGCAGTACTTC.